Listed below are T cell receptor beta chains from one sample, sequenced in a study of T cells after yellow fever vaccination. TCRdb re-derived calls from the 5' RACE reads in MiXCR, one entry per CDR3 protein. The table shows some 340,000 distinct CDR3 sequences, with approximately 4% occurring only once. The sample in question was PBMCs, obtained 5 days after the yellow fever booster vaccination. The receptors were gathered from a man younger than 30 who received the YFV17D yellow fever vaccine. Each CDR3 is given with its conserved first and last residue. D genes are given only for firm matches. Clone size is shown for a subset of rows, as once, few, many or a class of expanded clone.

v_gene: TRBV7-3; abundance: many; j_gene: TRBJ2-2; d_gene: NA; CDR3aa: CASSPGMGANTGELFF; CDR3nt: TGTGCCAGCAGCCCAGGGATGGGGGCGAACACCGGGGAGCTGTTTTTT
v_gene: TRBV29-1; abundance: few; j_gene: TRBJ2-5; d_gene: NA; CDR3aa: CSVREETQYF; CDR3nt: TGCAGCGTTAGAGAAGAGACCCAGTACTTC
v_gene: TRBV6-5; abundance: few; j_gene: TRBJ1-2; d_gene: NA; CDR3aa: CASSLGPFPNYGYTF; CDR3nt: TGTGCCAGCAGTCTCGGGCCATTTCCAAACTATGGCTACACCTTC
v_gene: TRBV6-5; abundance: few; j_gene: TRBJ1-6; d_gene: NA; CDR3aa: CASSYSGGTYNSPLHF; CDR3nt: TGTGCCAGCAGTTACTCGGGGGGGACTTATAATTCACCCCTCCACTTT
v_gene: TRBV4-1; abundance: few; j_gene: TRBJ1-6; d_gene: NA; CDR3aa: CASSQVASGVSPLHF; CDR3nt: TGCGCCAGCAGCCAAGTGGCCTCAGGGGTCTCACCCCTCCACTTT
v_gene: TRBV11-3; abundance: few; j_gene: TRBJ1-1; d_gene: NA; CDR3aa: CASSSQTQGAENTEAFF; CDR3nt: TGTGCCAGCAGCTCCCAGACTCAGGGAGCTGAGAACACTGAAGCTTTCTTT
v_gene: TRBV4-1; abundance: NA; j_gene: TRBJ1-4; d_gene: NA; CDR3aa: CASSPGTARVEKLFF; CDR3nt: TGCGCCAGCAGCCCCGGGACCGCCCGGGTTGAAAAACTGTTTTTT
v_gene: TRBV7-9; abundance: few; j_gene: TRBJ2-1; d_gene: NA; CDR3aa: CASTQGSSYNEQFF; CDR3nt: TGTGCCAGCACCCAGGGGAGCTCCTACAATGAGCAGTTCTTC
v_gene: TRBV7-2; abundance: few; j_gene: TRBJ2-4; d_gene: NA; CDR3aa: CASSLVASTKNIQYF; CDR3nt: TGTGCCAGCAGCTTAGTCGCTAGTACCAAAAACATTCAGTACTTC
v_gene: TRBV20-1; abundance: many; j_gene: TRBJ2-1; d_gene: NA; CDR3aa: CSARRRQGGSNEQFF; CDR3nt: TGCAGTGCTCGCCGCCGGCAGGGGGGGTCCAATGAGCAGTTCTTC
v_gene: TRBV9; abundance: NA; j_gene: TRBJ1-6; d_gene: NA; CDR3aa: CASSVEVGVSSPLHF; CDR3nt: TGTGCCAGCAGCGTAGAAGTAGGCGTTTCTTCACCCCTCCACTTT
v_gene: TRBV5-6; abundance: NA; j_gene: TRBJ1-2; d_gene: NA; CDR3aa: CASSLSGGSPLNYGYTF; CDR3nt: TGTGCCAGCAGCTTGTCCGGGGGCTCACCTCTTAACTATGGCTACACCTTC
v_gene: TRBV9; abundance: few; j_gene: TRBJ1-5; d_gene: NA; CDR3aa: CASSVGVFPDQPQHF; CDR3nt: TGTGCCAGCAGCGTAGGGGTTTTCCCCGATCAGCCCCAGCATTTT
v_gene: TRBV20-1; abundance: many; j_gene: TRBJ2-4; d_gene: TRBD2; CDR3aa: CSANQRGITGNIQYF; CDR3nt: TGCAGTGCTAATCAGCGGGGGATAACCGGGAACATTCAGTACTTC
v_gene: TRBV6-2/TRBV6-3; abundance: few; j_gene: TRBJ1-1; d_gene: NA; CDR3aa: CASSFISPGENTEAFF; CDR3nt: TGTGCCAGCAGTTTCATTTCGCCAGGAGAGAACACTGAAGCTTTCTTT
v_gene: TRBV9; abundance: NA; j_gene: TRBJ1-2; d_gene: NA; CDR3aa: CASSPGHVGEEGYTF; CDR3nt: TGTGCCAGCAGCCCGGGCCATGTTGGGGAGGAAGGCTACACCTTC
v_gene: TRBV18; abundance: few; j_gene: TRBJ2-7; d_gene: NA; CDR3aa: CASSNTGEQYF; CDR3nt: TGTGCCAGCTCAAACACAGGGGAGCAGTACTTC
v_gene: TRBV12-3/TRBV12-4; abundance: few; j_gene: TRBJ2-5; d_gene: NA; CDR3aa: CASRPARSLGTQYF; CDR3nt: TGTGCCAGCAGACCCGCCCGGAGTCTCGGGACCCAGTACTTC
v_gene: TRBV7-9; abundance: many; j_gene: TRBJ1-2; d_gene: NA; CDR3aa: CASSSFLGGGPYLSGYTF; CDR3nt: TGTGCCAGCAGCAGCTTTTTAGGGGGGGGACCGTACTTGTCTGGCTACACCTTC
v_gene: TRBV20-1; abundance: few; j_gene: TRBJ2-3; d_gene: NA; CDR3aa: CSASKDSSTDTQYF; CDR3nt: TGCAGTGCTAGCAAGGACTCTAGCACAGATACGCAGTATTTT
v_gene: TRBV9; abundance: few; j_gene: TRBJ2-3; d_gene: TRBD2; CDR3aa: CASSPWTSGVGTDTQYF; CDR3nt: TGTGCCAGCAGCCCCTGGACTAGCGGGGTTGGCACAGATACGCAGTATTTT
v_gene: TRBV6-6; abundance: few; j_gene: TRBJ2-1; d_gene: NA; CDR3aa: CASSFGSGGGTNEQFF; CDR3nt: TGTGCCAGCAGTTTTGGGTCGGGGGGCGGAACGAATGAGCAGTTCTTC
v_gene: TRBV16; abundance: few; j_gene: TRBJ2-7; d_gene: NA; CDR3aa: CASSPGRVSLEQYF; CDR3nt: TGTGCCAGCAGCCCCGGACGGGTCTCCCTCGAGCAGTACTTC
v_gene: TRBV6-5; abundance: NA; j_gene: TRBJ1-3; d_gene: NA; CDR3aa: CASSYEISGNTIYF; CDR3nt: TGTGCCAGCAGTTACGAAATCTCTGGAAACACCATATATTTT
v_gene: TRBV20-1; abundance: few; j_gene: TRBJ2-1; d_gene: NA; CDR3aa: CSAPQVEFPLHNEQFF; CDR3nt: TGCAGTGCTCCTCAGGTGGAGTTCCCCCTCCACAATGAGCAGTTCTTC
v_gene: TRBV5-1; abundance: many; j_gene: TRBJ2-7; d_gene: NA; CDR3aa: CASSSTGRSDEQYF; CDR3nt: TGCGCCAGCAGCTCTACAGGGAGGTCGGACGAGCAGTACTTC
v_gene: TRBV7-3; abundance: many; j_gene: TRBJ2-1; d_gene: NA; CDR3aa: CASSAGGSYNEQFF; CDR3nt: TGTGCCAGCTCCGCAGGGGGGTCCTACAATGAGCAGTTCTTC
v_gene: TRBV6-2/TRBV6-3; abundance: many; j_gene: TRBJ2-1; d_gene: NA; CDR3aa: CASSNRVGEQFF; CDR3nt: TGTGCCAGCAGCAACAGGGTGGGTGAGCAGTTCTTC
v_gene: TRBV15; abundance: NA; j_gene: TRBJ1-1; d_gene: NA; CDR3aa: CATSGGKGERDTEAFF; CDR3nt: TGTGCCACCAGCGGCGGGAAGGGGGAACGGGACACTGAAGCTTTCTTT
v_gene: TRBV10-3; abundance: few; j_gene: TRBJ2-3; d_gene: TRBD1; CDR3aa: CAIRQGTTDTQYF; CDR3nt: TGTGCCATCCGACAGGGTACCACAGATACGCAGTATTTT
v_gene: TRBV13; abundance: NA; j_gene: TRBJ2-2; d_gene: NA; CDR3aa: CASRSKGDTGELFF; CDR3nt: TGTGCCAGCAGAAGTAAGGGTGACACCGGGGAGCTGTTTTTT
v_gene: TRBV4-3; abundance: NA; j_gene: TRBJ2-5; d_gene: NA; CDR3aa: CASSQDRDSRWETQYF; CDR3nt: TGCGCCAGCAGCCAAGATAGGGACTCCAGATGGGAGACCCAGTACTTC
v_gene: TRBV7-2; abundance: NA; j_gene: TRBJ2-3; d_gene: NA; CDR3aa: CASGVTDTQYF; CDR3nt: TGTGCCAGCGGGGTCACAGATACGCAGTATTTT
v_gene: TRBV5-8; abundance: few; j_gene: TRBJ2-6; d_gene: TRBD1; CDR3aa: CASTSRQGLSGANVLTF; CDR3nt: TGTGCCAGCACCTCCCGACAGGGGCTCTCTGGGGCCAACGTCCTGACTTTC
v_gene: TRBV12-3/TRBV12-4; abundance: NA; j_gene: TRBJ1-2; d_gene: NA; CDR3aa: CASSFGPNYGYTF; CDR3nt: TGTGCCAGCAGTTTTGGGCCAAACTATGGCTACACCTTC
v_gene: TRBV6-6; abundance: NA; j_gene: TRBJ2-2; d_gene: NA; CDR3aa: CASSRNSGGTGELFF; CDR3nt: TGTGCCAGCAGCCGGAATTCAGGGGGGACCGGGGAGCTGTTTTTT
v_gene: TRBV29-1; abundance: few; j_gene: TRBJ2-3; d_gene: TRBD2; CDR3aa: CSVVTSGVETDTQYF; CDR3nt: TGCAGCGTTGTAACTAGCGGGGTTGAAACAGATACGCAGTATTTT
v_gene: TRBV5-1; abundance: many; j_gene: TRBJ1-1; d_gene: NA; CDR3aa: CASSFDGSTEAFF; CDR3nt: TGCGCCAGCAGCTTCGACGGTAGCACTGAAGCTTTCTTT
v_gene: TRBV7-9; abundance: NA; j_gene: TRBJ1-2; d_gene: TRBD1; CDR3aa: CASRPASGQDSFQNYGYTF; CDR3nt: TGTGCCAGCAGACCTGCGTCCGGACAGGATTCTTTCCAAAACTATGGCTACACCTTC
v_gene: TRBV29-1; abundance: many; j_gene: TRBJ2-7; d_gene: NA; CDR3aa: CSVELRDGTYEQYF; CDR3nt: TGCAGCGTTGAACTCCGGGACGGAACCTACGAGCAGTACTTC
v_gene: TRBV4-3; abundance: many; j_gene: TRBJ2-1; d_gene: TRBD2; CDR3aa: CASSQARGLAGGPEQFF; CDR3nt: TGCGCCAGCAGCCAGGCTCGAGGACTAGCGGGGGGGCCTGAGCAGTTCTTC
v_gene: TRBV10-3; abundance: NA; j_gene: TRBJ1-1; d_gene: NA; CDR3aa: CAITESPFLNTEAFF; CDR3nt: TGTGCCATCACCGAATCGCCATTCCTCAACACTGAAGCTTTCTTT
v_gene: TRBV6-2/TRBV6-3; abundance: NA; j_gene: TRBJ1-6; d_gene: NA; CDR3aa: CATTPDGNNSPLHF; CDR3nt: TGTGCCACCACTCCGGACGGGAATAATTCACCCCTCCACTTT
v_gene: TRBV20-1; abundance: NA; j_gene: TRBJ1-2; d_gene: NA; CDR3aa: CSAQGFGYGYTF; CDR3nt: TGCAGTGCCCAGGGGTTTGGCTATGGCTACACCTTC
v_gene: TRBV4-2; abundance: many; j_gene: TRBJ1-1; d_gene: TRBD1; CDR3aa: CASSQALTGGAAEAFF; CDR3nt: TGTGCCAGCAGCCAAGCGTTGACAGGGGGCGCGGCTGAAGCTTTCTTT
v_gene: TRBV20-1; abundance: NA; j_gene: TRBJ2-3; d_gene: NA; CDR3aa: CSATGLEPSTDTQYF; CDR3nt: TGCAGTGCCACGGGACTGGAACCTAGCACAGATACGCAGTATTTT
v_gene: TRBV10-3; abundance: few; j_gene: TRBJ2-2; d_gene: TRBD2; CDR3aa: CAIQSAGTGGELFF; CDR3nt: TGTGCCATCCAATCAGCGGGAACTGGAGGGGAGCTGTTTTTT
v_gene: TRBV3-1; abundance: few; j_gene: TRBJ2-3; d_gene: TRBD1; CDR3aa: CASSQAAGGSDTQYF; CDR3nt: TGTGCCAGCAGCCAAGCGGCAGGGGGCTCGGATACGCAGTATTTT